What follows are 29 T cell receptor beta chains derived from one specimen sequenced in a study of blood T cell repertoires in COVID-19. Only in-frame clones appear in the TCRdb table, and some are missing; sequencing was by immunoSEQ multiplex PCR. This table holds roughly 200,000 clones, around 80% found once. Sequences were obtained from peripheral blood. The receptors derive from a woman older than 75 with active or convalescent COVID-19.

J is TRBJ2-1 and V is TRBV6-5; 11 bases fit TRBD1. J gave up 9 bases and V 2 bases, and 9 bases lay outside the gene matches. CDR3 length equals 16 residues. The germline CDR1 and CDR2 sequences are MNHEY and SVGAGI. CDR3 loop: CASSYGDGTGGSEQFF. CDR3 nucleotide sequence: TGTGCCAGCAGTTACGGGGACGGGACAGGGGGTAGTGAGCAGTTCTTC.

J is TRBJ2-7 and V is TRBV5-1, with 9 bases matching TRBD2. The V gene end was trimmed by 3 bases and the J gene end by 7 bases; junction bases not matched to a gene: 11. The germline V gene encodes CDR1 SGHRS and CDR2 YFSETQ. This CDR3 region has 15 residues. The CDR3 sequence is CASSWAGSGGREQYF. In DNA form, the CDR3 reads TGCGCCAGCAGCTGGGCAGGTAGCGGGGGAAGGGAGCAGTACTTC.

V gene TRBV9 combines with J gene TRBJ2-1; 11 bases align to TRBD1. The CDR3 extends over 14 amino acids. Trimming removed 4 bases from V and 9 bases from J; junction bases left unmatched: 6. Per the germline V gene, CDR1 is SGDLS and CDR2 is YYNGEE. CDR3 nucleotides: TGTGCCAGCAGCCCGGGACAGGGGGGACCTGAGCAGTTCTTC. The encoded protein is CASSPGQGGPEQFF.

The chain is built from TRBV25-1 and TRBJ1-1; D is possibly TRBD1 (6 bases). The CDR3 consists of 14 residues. CDR1 and CDR2 from the germline V gene are MGHDK and SYGVNS. With 3 bases removed from V and 3 bases from J, the gap between germline ends came to 11 bases. CDR3 in DNA: TGTGCCAGCAGTGATACAGGGCGGTACACTGAAGCTTTCTTT. The encoded protein is CASSDTGRYTEAFF.

This chain joins TRBV6-4 and TRBJ1-2, with 7 bases lining up with TRBD1. This CDR3 is 15 amino acids long. Trimming removed 2 bases from V and 7 bases from J; junction bases left unmatched: 10. The germline V gene has CDR1 MRHNA and CDR2 SNTAGT. The CDR3 DNA reads as TGTGCCAGCAGTGACCAATCGACAGGGCGGGGTGGCTACACCTTC. Its translation: CASSDQSTGRGGYTF.

V usage is TRBV6-5 and J usage is TRBJ2-7; 10 nucleotides align to TRBD2. Germline CDR1 and CDR2: MNHEY and SVGAGI. This CDR3 spans 15 amino acids. V lost 6 bases, J lost 0 bases, and 5 bases stayed unmatched. The CDR3 nucleotides read TGTGCCAGCAGCTATAGCGGGGGGCCCTCCTACGAGCAGTACTTC. It yields the protein CASSYSGGPSYEQYF.

The CDR3 reads CASSRLVSYNEQFF. Written as DNA, the CDR3 is TGTGCCAGCAGTCGACTAGTTTCCTACAATGAGCAGTTCTTC. J is TRBJ2-1 and V is TRBV6-5; the D gene is possibly TRBD2 (6 bases). Looked up from germline, CDR1 is MNHEY and CDR2 is SVGAGI. The CDR3 totals 14 residues. Deletions cut 5 bases from V and 1 base from J, with 9 bases between.

This clone showed up just once. The chain uses TRBV7-2 and TRBJ2-3; 8 bases are shared with TRBD1. The CDR3 loop spans 14 amino acids. CDR1 and CDR2 (germline): SGHTA, FQGNSA. Unmatched junction bases numbered 6, after V lost 5 bases and J lost 5 bases. The DNA for the CDR3 is TGTGCCAGCAGCGCCGACAGGGGAGGAGATACGCAGTATTTT. Translating gives CASSADRGGDTQYF.

This rearrangement joins TRBV2 to TRBJ2-7, with 14 nucleotides matching TRBD2. V trimming: 5 bases; J trimming: 6 bases; junction bases outside the gene matches: 9. This CDR3 has 16 residues. Germline V gene data show CDR1 as SNHLY and CDR2 as FYNNEI. In DNA, the CDR3 is TGTGCCAGCAGTTCCACCGGACTAGCGGGGGGCCTCGAGCAGTACTTC. Protein product: CASSSTGLAGGLEQYF.

The rearrangement uses TRBV6-2 or TRBV6-3 and TRBJ1-1, with D unclear. Germline loops: CDR1 MNHEY, CDR2 SVGEGT. The CDR3 length is 11 residues. The V and J ends lost 2 bases and 10 bases respectively, with 8 bases between them. The CDR3 DNA reads as TGTGCCAGCAGTTACCGGGAGGGAGCTTTCTTT. It translates to CASSYREGAFF.

The chain recombines TRBV6-1 with TRBJ2-3; 13 bases are a match to TRBD2. J was trimmed by 1 base and V by 1 base; bases with no gene match: 11. The germline CDR1 and CDR2 sequences are MNHNS and SASEGT. There are 20 residues in the CDR3. The CDR3 coding sequence is TGTGCCAGCAGTGAAGGAGGGACTAGCGGGGCCACTCGACGCACAGATACGCAGTATTTT. Translating it yields CASSEGGTSGATRRTDTQYF.

This sequence joins TRBV5-4 and TRBJ1-4; D is uncertain. The V end was cut by 0 bases, the J end by 8 bases, with 11 bases between. Germline V gene sequence: CDR1 SGHNT, CDR2 YYREEE (reference sequence). This CDR3 is built from 14 residues. CDR3: CASSLASAGEKLFF. The CDR3, as DNA: TGTGCCAGCAGCTTGGCTTCCGCGGGGGAAAAACTGTTTTTT.

J is TRBJ1-6 and V is TRBV20-1; 8 nucleotides line up with TRBD1. CDR3 length: 13 amino acids. Germline lookup yields CDR1 DFQATT and CDR2 SNEGSKA (reference sequence). V shed 3 bases, J shed 10 bases, and the junction held 5 bases outside the gene matches. CDR3 sequence reads: CSASQGALSPLHF. CDR3 nucleotides: TGCAGTGCTAGTCAGGGGGCTCTGTCACCCCTCCACTTT.

The J gene is TRBJ2-1, the V gene TRBV28, with TRBD2 as a possible D gene (6 bases). The germline V gene has CDR1 MDHEN and CDR2 SYDVKM. Trimming shortened V by 3 bases and J by 2 bases, and 11 bases separated the two germline ends. The CDR3 consists of 15 residues. The DNA of the CDR3 is TGTGCCAGCAGTTTGGGGACTGGTACCTACAATGAGCAGTTCTTC. It codes for CASSLGTGTYNEQFF.

The rearrangement links TRBV5-6 to TRBJ2-5; 9 bases map to TRBD2. Germline V gene sequence: CDR1 SGHDT, CDR2 YYEEEE. V lost 5 bases and J lost 4; bases outside the gene matches: 12. This CDR3 region has 16 residues. CDR3 in amino acids: CASRFWAGGPSETQYF. The DNA of the CDR3 is TGTGCCAGCAGATTTTGGGCGGGGGGGCCCTCAGAGACCCAGTACTTC.

This clone was observed a few times. The chain joins TRBV7-9 to TRBJ1-3; D possibly corresponds to TRBD1 (5 bases). Trimming took 0 bases from V and 4 from J, leaving 13 bases between them. CDR3 length: 16 residues. CDR1 is SEHNR, CDR2 FQNEAQ, per germline (reference sequence). This CDR3 reads CASSLAVGALGNTIYF. The CDR3 DNA follows: TGTGCCAGCAGCTTAGCGGTTGGGGCTCTGGGAAACACCATATATTTT.

The chain uses TRBV5-4 and TRBJ1-5; D is unclear. This CDR3 spans 13 amino acids. Germline lookup yields CDR1 SGHNT and CDR2 YYREEE (reference sequence). Trimming stripped 4 bases from V and 12 bases from J, with 17 bases between. CDR3 nucleotides: TGTGCCAGCAGCCGAGATAGGACGGGGTTCCAGCATTTT. The encoded protein is CASSRDRTGFQHF.

The chain is built from TRBV18 and TRBJ2-3, with D perhaps matching TRBD2 (6 bases). V was trimmed by 6 bases and J by 4 bases, leaving 11 bases between them. CDR1 is KGHSH, CDR2 LQKENI, per germline. This CDR3 is built from 13 residues. CDR3 in DNA: TGTGCCAGCTCTCGGGGGACGGCAGATACGCAGTATTTT. Translated, it gives CASSRGTADTQYF.

The V call is TRBV28, the J call TRBJ2-7; D uncertain. The CDR3 contains 13 residues. From germline, CDR1 is MDHEN and CDR2 SYDVKM. The germline V and J ends were trimmed by 3 bases and 0 bases, with 6 bases remaining between them. CDR3 loop: CASSFTHSYEQYF. For the CDR3, the DNA is TGTGCCAGCAGTTTTACACACTCCTACGAGCAGTACTTC.

The chain recombines TRBV18 with TRBJ1-6; the D is unclear. This CDR3 spans 16 amino acids. Between the trimmed V and J ends, which lost 3 bases and 9 bases, there was a span of 18 bases. Germline V CDR1 and CDR2: KGHSH, LQKENI. CDR3 sequence (DNA): TGTGCCAGCTCACCCTCGCCTTTGGTAGTTGGTTCACCCCTCCACTTT. This sequence encodes CASSPSPLVVGSPLHF.

This sequence joins TRBV10-1 and TRBJ1-6; 8 bases fit TRBD1. Germline lookup yields CDR1 WNHNN and CDR2 SYGVQD (reference sequence). V was pared by 3 bases and J by 6 bases, with 13 bases of the junction left unmatched. This CDR3 spans 18 amino acids. The DNA for the CDR3 is TGCGCCAGCAGTGAAACGGGACAGGAACACAATACTAATTCACCCCTCCACTTT. Amino acid sequence: CASSETGQEHNTNSPLHF.

This chain uses TRBV2 with TRBJ1-4; D might be TRBD1 (5 bases). This CDR3 spans 13 amino acids. V was pared by 7 bases and J by 6 bases, with 12 bases between. The V gene's germline CDR1 is SNHLY and CDR2 FYNNEI. CDR3 bases: TGTGCCAGCAAGACAGCTCTACATGAAAAACTGTTTTTT. Translated: CASKTALHEKLFF.

The chain is built from TRBV7-2 and TRBJ2-5, with 9 bases that match TRBD2. V trimming: 3 bases; J trimming: 0 bases; junction bases outside the gene matches: 8. CDR1 is SGHTA and CDR2 is FQGNSA in the germline V gene. The CDR3 totals 17 residues. The CDR3 here is CASSLASGDIYQETQYF. In DNA, the CDR3 is TGTGCCAGCAGCTTGGCTAGCGGGGATATATACCAAGAGACCCAGTACTTC.

The genes are TRBV6-5 and TRBJ2-1; D is ambiguous. Germline V gene sequence: CDR1 MNHEY, CDR2 SVGAGI. This CDR3 is 10 amino acids long. V was cut by 8 bases and J by 4 bases, with 3 bases left in between. The CDR3 reads CASHYNEQFF. CDR3 coding DNA: TGTGCCAGCCATTACAATGAGCAGTTCTTC.

The table lists this clone with a few counts. V gene TRBV5-1 combines with J gene TRBJ1-6, with a possible D match to TRBD1 (5 bases). V gave up 3 bases and J gave up 5 bases, with 6 bases separating them. Germline assignment: CDR1 SGHRS and CDR2 YFSETQ. The CDR3 is 13 residues long. The DNA of the CDR3 is TGCGCCAGCAGCTCGGGGGATAATTCACCCCTCCACTTT. Its protein is CASSSGDNSPLHF.

This clone was seen only a few times. CDR3 protein: CAISGGRGPNEKLFF. The CDR3 DNA follows: TGTGCCATCAGTGGGGGGAGGGGACCTAATGAAAAACTGTTTTTT. The rearrangement joins TRBV10-3 to TRBJ1-4; D is possibly TRBD1 (5 bases). This CDR3 is built from 15 residues. Trimming shortened V by 4 bases and J by 3 bases, and 12 bases separated the two germline ends. Germline V lookup: CDR1 ENHRY, CDR2 SYGVKD.

The chain couples TRBV2 to TRBJ2-7; D is perhaps TRBD2 (6 bases). CDR1 SNHLY and CDR2 FYNNEI come from the germline V gene. V was pared by 4 bases and J by 6 bases, with 13 bases between. CDR3 length: 13 amino acids. DNA of the CDR3: TGTGCCAGCAGTGCTGCAGGGCGGGGCGAGCAGTACTTC. It specifies CASSAAGRGEQYF.

The genes are TRBV6-5 and TRBJ1-4, with D unresolved. Germline-derived CDR1 and CDR2 are MNHEY and SVGAGI. With 5 bases removed from V and 6 bases from J, the gap between germline ends came to 13 bases. This CDR3 has 14 residues. The CDR3 DNA reads TGTGCCAGCAGTCCCCCCGGGGTGGATGAAAAACTGTTTTTT. The encoded protein is CASSPPGVDEKLFF.

This clone showed up just a few times. This chain links TRBV7-6 with TRBJ1-4, with 7 bases matching TRBD1. Germline V CDR1 and CDR2: SGHVS, FNYEAQ. The CDR3 length is 15 residues. The V segment lost 4 bases and the J segment 8 bases; nucleotides outside the gene matches: 10. CDR3 in DNA: TGTGCCAGCAGCTCAACAGGGGATCGTCGGGAAAAACTGTTTTTT. Translation gives CASSSTGDRREKLFF.